This T cell receptor beta chain was obtained from a study of shared T cell receptors in the human thymus. The CDR3 contains 14 residues. Germline V CDR1 and CDR2: MNHNS, SASEGT. Of note for this clone: One end of the junction fails to match germline, which may point to a read error.

TCRdb's table, derived via immunoSEQ multiplex PCR, lists solely in-frame clones and lacks some. This sample has 550,000 to 800,000 clones, with approximately 85% found just once. This same sample was also part of a study on human thymus T cells.

The clonotype comes from a girl under three years old with a congenital heart defect. The chain employs TRBV6-1 and TRBJ1-1, with D tentatively TRBD1 (6 bases). The material sequenced was thymocytes. CDR3 DNA sequence: TGTGCCTGCAGGACAGTCTCCTTCAACACTGAAGCTTTCTTT. It is translated as CACRTVSFNTEAFF.